This TCR beta chain was documented in a study of graft-versus-host responses after intestinal transplantation. Study-level background: Anti-thymocyte globulin induction was given to all recipients, followed by tacrolimus and steroids for around three years. Study-level points and caveats: HvG clone declines early post-transplant were associated with peak circulating GvH levels. GvH clonotypes were identified within recipient marrow, with a subset emerging first in ileum or blood.

Intraepithelial plus lamina propria lymphocytes were released by processing graft tissue. Germline CDR1 reads MRHNA; CDR2 reads SNTAGT. The CDR3 contains 13 residues. V was clipped by 5 bases and J by 6 bases, with 11 bases between them. The method was immunoSEQ multiplex PCR; TCRdb's version includes in-frame clones alone and lacks a portion of them. The sample lists approximately 12,000 clones; roughly 80% were seen once. Turning to this clone: The antigen is not known.

This rearrangement joins TRBV6-4 to TRBJ1-5; D is unresolved. The specimen comprised ileum tissue, sampled 23 days after intestinal transplant. The clonotype originates from a human patient who received an intestinal transplant, so some T cells may come from the graft donor. This chain's CDR3 is CASSRRSGQPQHF. The CDR3 DNA is TGTGCCAGCAGTAGAAGGAGCGGTCAGCCCCAGCATTTT.